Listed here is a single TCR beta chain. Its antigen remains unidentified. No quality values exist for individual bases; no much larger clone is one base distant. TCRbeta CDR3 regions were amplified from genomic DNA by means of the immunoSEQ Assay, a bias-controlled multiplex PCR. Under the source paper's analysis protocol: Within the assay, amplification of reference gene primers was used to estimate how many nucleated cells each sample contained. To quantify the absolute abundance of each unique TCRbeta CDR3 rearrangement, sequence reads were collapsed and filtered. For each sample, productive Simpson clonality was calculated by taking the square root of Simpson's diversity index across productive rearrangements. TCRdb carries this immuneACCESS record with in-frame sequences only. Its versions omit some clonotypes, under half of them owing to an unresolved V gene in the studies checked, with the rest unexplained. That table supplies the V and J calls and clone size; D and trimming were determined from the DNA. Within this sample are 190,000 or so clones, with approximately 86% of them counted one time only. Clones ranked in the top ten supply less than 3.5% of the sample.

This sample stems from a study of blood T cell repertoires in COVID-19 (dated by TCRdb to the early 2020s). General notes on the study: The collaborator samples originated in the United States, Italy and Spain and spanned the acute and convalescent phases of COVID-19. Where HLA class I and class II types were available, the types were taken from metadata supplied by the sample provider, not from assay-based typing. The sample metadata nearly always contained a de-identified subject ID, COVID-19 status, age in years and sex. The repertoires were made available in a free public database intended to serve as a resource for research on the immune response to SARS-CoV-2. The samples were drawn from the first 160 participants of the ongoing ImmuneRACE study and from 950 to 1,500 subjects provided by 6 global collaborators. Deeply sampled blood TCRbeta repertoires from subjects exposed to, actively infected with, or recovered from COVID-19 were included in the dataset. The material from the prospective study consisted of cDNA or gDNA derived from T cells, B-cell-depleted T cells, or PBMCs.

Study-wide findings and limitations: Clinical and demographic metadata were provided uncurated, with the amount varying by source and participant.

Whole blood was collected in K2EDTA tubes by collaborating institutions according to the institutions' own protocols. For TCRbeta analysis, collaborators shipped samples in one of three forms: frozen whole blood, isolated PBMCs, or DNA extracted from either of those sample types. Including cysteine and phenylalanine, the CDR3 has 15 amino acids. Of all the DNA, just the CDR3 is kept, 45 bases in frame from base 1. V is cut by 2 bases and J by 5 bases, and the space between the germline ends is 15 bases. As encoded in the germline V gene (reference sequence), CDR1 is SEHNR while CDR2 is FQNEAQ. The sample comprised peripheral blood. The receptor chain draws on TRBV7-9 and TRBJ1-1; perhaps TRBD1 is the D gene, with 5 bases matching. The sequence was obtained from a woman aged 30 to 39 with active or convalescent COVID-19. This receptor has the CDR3 CASSLIPQGWTEAFF. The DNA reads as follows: TGTGCCAGCAGCTTAATTCCTCAGGGATGGACTGAAGCTTTCTTT. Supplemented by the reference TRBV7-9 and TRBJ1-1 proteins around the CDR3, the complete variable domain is DTGVSQNPRHKITKRGQNVTFRCDPISEHNRLYWYRQTLGQGPEFLTYFQNEAQLEKSRLLSDRFSAERPKGSFSTLEIQRTEQGDSAMYLCASSLIPQGWTEAFFGQGTRLTVV.